This TCR beta chain was documented in a study of T cell repertoires in cytomegalovirus infection. Looking at the study overall: CMV infection plus the matching HLA type was flagged by public TCR beta signatures.

TCRdb re-called the reads through MiXCR, storing one row per CDR3 protein. Of hundreds of thousands of distinct CDR3 sequences in the sample, 24% were seen once. The germline gives CDR1 MNHEY, CDR2 SMNVEV (reference sequence). Trimming cost V 3 bases and J 5 bases; bases outside gene matches: 5. This CDR3 comprises 14 residues. In its sample, this clonotype was seen a few times. The receptor's source is a human donor in good health (CMV status not recorded). Some clones in this sample may be carry-over from other donors' samples. Sample: CD8+ T cells from PBMCs. This chain uses TRBV27 with TRBJ2-5; 8 nucleotides agree with TRBD1. The CDR3 region is CASSFLTGVETQYF. In nucleotides, the CDR3 is TGTGCCAGCAGTTTCCTGACAGGGGTCGAGACCCAGTACTTC.